The rows below give T cell receptor beta chains drawn from one sample of a study of T cells after yellow fever vaccination. TCRdb passed the 5' RACE reads through MiXCR, listing each CDR3 protein once. The data contain a few hundred thousand distinct CDR3 sequences, roughly an eighth of them singletons. This material consisted of CD4+ T cells sorted from PBMCs, taken 15 days after the yellow fever booster vaccination. Receptor source: a man between 18 and 35 years old who received the YFV17D yellow fever vaccine. CDR3s include the opening cysteine and the closing phenylalanine or tryptophan.

j_gene	v_gene	CDR3aa
TRBJ1-1	TRBV2	CASRRRWGMNTEAFF
TRBJ2-3	TRBV4-3	CASSRRAASGTDTQYF
TRBJ2-5	TRBV6-2/TRBV6-3	CASSYIETQYF
TRBJ2-3	TRBV5-1	CASSKGLAGGKTDTQYF
TRBJ1-6	TRBV7-6	CASRTGSSQYNSPLHF
TRBJ1-4	TRBV11-2	CASSLEGGREKLFF
TRBJ2-2	TRBV4-3	CASSQDESLPGDGELFF
TRBJ2-2	TRBV6-6	CASSTAGGRGELFF
TRBJ1-5	TRBV20-1	CSARLVPGYSNQPQHF
TRBJ2-7	TRBV6-5	CASSPLGRVGSYEQYF
TRBJ1-5	TRBV7-2	CASTPQGNQPQHF
TRBJ2-1	TRBV6-5	CASALIAGGTNEQFF
TRBJ2-2	TRBV6-6	CASTGTRVTGELFF
TRBJ1-1	TRBV5-1	CASSLVLNTEAFF
TRBJ2-7	TRBV7-2	CASSLPPGGSHYEQYF
TRBJ1-1	TRBV20-1	CSPRFSVGTGGEAFF
TRBJ1-1	TRBV5-1	CASSPTAHSGTEAFF
TRBJ2-3	TRBV4-3	CASSHIPSGGAHTQYF
TRBJ2-7	TRBV6-2/TRBV6-3	CASRRAGQTYEQYF
TRBJ2-7	TRBV12-3/TRBV12-4	CASSFGTGYYEQYF
TRBJ2-7	TRBV7-2	CASSSLGGAGYEQYF
TRBJ2-3	TRBV5-4	CASSRGQGITDTQYF
TRBJ2-1	TRBV6-1	CASSQRHSYNEQFF
TRBJ1-1	TRBV20-1	CSARRTGRTEAFF
TRBJ1-2	TRBV6-5	CASSLPRGRGYTF
TRBJ2-3	TRBV5-6	CASSLRTSGSTDTQYF
TRBJ2-3	TRBV7-9	CASSPGPDTQYF
TRBJ2-1	TRBV10-3	CAIRIPGTVYNEQFF